This entry concerns a single TCR beta chain. It has no known antigen specificity. Base qualities are missing; no much larger clone stands one base away. This entry belongs to a study of blood T cell repertoires in COVID-19 (dated by TCRdb to the early 2020s). Study-wide context: Samples from collaborators originated in the United States, Italy and Spain and spanned both the acute and convalescent phases of COVID-19. HLA class I and class II types, where available, came from metadata supplied by the sample provider rather than from assay-based typing. A de-identified subject ID, COVID-19 status, age in years and sex were almost always included in the sample metadata. Deeply sampled blood TCRbeta repertoires from subjects exposed to, actively infected with, or recovered from COVID-19 were included in the dataset. The prospective study material was composed of cDNA or gDNA derived from T cells, B-cell-depleted T cells, or PBMCs. Samples came from the ongoing ImmuneRACE study (first 160 participants) plus 1,254 subjects from 6 global collaborators. The repertoires were made available in a free public database intended to serve as a resource for research on the immune response to SARS-CoV-2. On the study overall, not on this receptor specifically: How much clinical and demographic metadata was included differed by source and by participant, and the metadata was provided uncurated.

TCRbeta CDR3 regions were amplified from genomic DNA by means of the immunoSEQ Assay, a bias-controlled multiplex PCR. The original pipeline was this. Within the assay, amplification of reference gene primers was used to estimate how many nucleated cells each sample contained. Sequence reads were collapsed and filtered to measure the absolute abundance of every unique TCRbeta CDR3 rearrangement. Productive Simpson clonality was computed per sample as the square root of Simpson's diversity index over productive rearrangements. Imported from immuneACCESS, the table was reduced by TCRdb to in-frame sequences with V and J called. These copies leave out some clones; in studies compared against another copy, an unresolved V gene accounts for under half, and the cause of the remainder is not known. The V and J calls and clone size are taken from that table; D and trimming were inferred from the DNA. The sample table contains roughly 100,000 clones; only one count was recorded for 85% to 95% of them. The ten largest account for 4.5% to 6% of the sample.

Whole blood was collected in K2EDTA tubes by collaborating institutions according to the institutions' own protocols. For TCRbeta analysis, collaborators shipped samples in one of three forms: frozen whole blood, isolated PBMCs, or DNA extracted from either of those sample types. From a lookup of the germline V gene, CDR1 and CDR2 are SGHNT and YENEEA. The CDR3 sequence holds 16 residues, the cysteine and phenylalanine included. Of the read, only the CDR3 DNA is kept; its 48 bases are in frame from base 1. Cut back by 1 base and 0 bases, the V and J ends lie 10 bases apart. The specimen sequenced was peripheral blood. The receptor comes from a man aged 50 or older with active COVID-19. The rearranged segments are TRBV11-3 and TRBJ1-3; possibly the D gene is TRBD1, per 6 matching bases. The sequenced DNA is TGTGCCAGCAGCTTAGGTCACAGGGCCTCTGGAAACACCATATATTTT. It translates to CASSLGHRASGNTIYF.